These 28 T cell receptor beta chains were sequenced from one sample in a study of cytomegalovirus exposure and HLA in healthy donors. PCR was performed using 60 Vbeta and 13 Jbeta primers. TCRdb keeps only in-frame clones here, not all; method: immunoSEQ multiplex PCR. The data show about 120,000 clones, about 80% seen once. Sequenced input: PBMCs. All receptors come from a female donor in good health and CMV-seropositive.

The CDR3 reads CASSSTGGSDGYTF. The CDR3 coding sequence is TGCGCCAGCAGCTCCACAGGGGGCTCGGACGGCTACACCTTC. The chain carries TRBV5-1 and TRBJ1-2; TRBD1 matches at 9 bases. The CDR3 has 14 residues. CDR1 is SGHRS and CDR2 is YFSETQ in the germline V gene. V shed 3 bases and J 8 bases; nucleotides not matched to a gene: 8.

The gene calls are TRBV7-2 and TRBJ2-1; D possibly corresponds to TRBD2 (5 bases). This CDR3 comprises 14 residues. Germline assignment: CDR1 SGHTA and CDR2 FQGNSA. Trimming took 4 bases from V and 4 from J, leaving 11 bases between them. The CDR3 is CASSSYRGYNEQFF. CDR3 bases: TGTGCCAGCAGCTCCTATCGGGGATACAATGAGCAGTTCTTC.

The chain combines TRBV9 with TRBJ2-2, with 10 bases that match TRBD2. V was pared by 2 bases and J by 7 bases, with 8 bases of the junction left unmatched. CDR1 is SGDLS, CDR2 YYNGEE, per germline. The CDR3 runs 16 residues. The CDR3 DNA reads TGTGCCAGCAGCGTCCGGGCTAGCGGGGGCGGCGGGGAGCTGTTTTTT. This encodes CASSVRASGGGGELFF.

The gene calls are TRBV4-2 and TRBJ1-4; D perhaps matches TRBD1 (5 bases). Germline CDR1 and CDR2: LGHNA and YNFKEQ. The ends were cut back, 0 bases at V and 7 bases at J, with 24 bases in the middle. The CDR3 covers 19 residues. For the CDR3, the DNA is TGTGCCAGCAGCCAAGATCTTCAGGTAGTAGGACACGCAGGTGAAAAACTGTTTTTT. It encodes CASSQDLQVVGHAGEKLFF.

The rearrangement links TRBV7-9 to TRBJ1-6; TRBD1 agrees at 7 bases. Germline V lookup: CDR1 SEHNR, CDR2 FQNEAQ (reference sequence). Trimming removed 5 bases from V and 12 bases from J; junction bases left unmatched: 10. CDR3 size: 14 residues. The CDR3 DNA is TGTGCCAGCAGCCTGCGCCAGGGGGTAGAACCCCTCCACTTT. It encodes CASSLRQGVEPLHF.

This clone was observed once. The chain uses TRBV2 and TRBJ1-2, with unresolved D. The V and J ends lost 6 bases and 4 bases respectively, with 9 bases between them. CDR1 SNHLY and CDR2 FYNNEI come from the germline V gene. The CDR3 spans 12 residues. The CDR3 loop is CASRSGVYGYTF. The CDR3 bases are TGTGCCAGCAGATCCGGAGTCTATGGCTACACCTTC.

The rearrangement joins TRBV12-5 to TRBJ2-6; 8 bases align to TRBD2. The germline CDR1 and CDR2 sequences are LGHNT and FRNRAP. Trimming removed 2 bases from V and 1 base from J; junction bases left unmatched: 7. The CDR3 contains 18 residues. This CDR3 is CASGLTTGGASGANVLTF. The CDR3 DNA reads TGTGCTAGTGGTTTGACTACCGGGGGGGCTTCTGGGGCCAACGTCCTGACTTTC.

The chain has TRBV28 and TRBJ2-7; tentatively, D is TRBD1 (9 bases). Germline-derived CDR1 and CDR2 are MDHEN and SYDVKM. With 6 bases removed from V and 6 bases from J, the gap between germline ends came to 18 bases. This CDR3 is 14 amino acids long. Here the CDR3 DNA reads TGTGCCAGCAGCAAGGGACAGGGACTAGGCGAGCAGTACTTC. Translating it yields CASSKGQGLGEQYF.

The chain is built from TRBV2 and TRBJ1-4; maybe TRBD1 (5 bases). CDR1 and CDR2 from the germline V gene are SNHLY and FYNNEI. The CDR3 spans 14 residues. V lost 4 bases and J lost 5, with 11 bases in between. CDR3 loop: CASSARQTNEKLFF. CDR3 DNA: TGTGCCAGCAGTGCGCGACAGACCAATGAAAAACTGTTTTTT.

The chain has TRBV15 and TRBJ2-5; no clear D. Trimming pared 5 bases from V and 2 bases from J, leaving 9 bases between. This CDR3 is 13 amino acids long. Germline V lookup: CDR1 LNHNV, CDR2 YYDKDF (reference sequence). The CDR3 sequence: CATSSRHQETQYF. CDR3 coding DNA: TGTGCCACCAGCTCCCGACATCAAGAGACCCAGTACTTC.

This clone has only one observation. J is TRBJ2-7 and V is TRBV11-1; D is undetermined. CDR3 length equals 11 residues. V was trimmed by 5 bases and J by 1 base, leaving 3 bases between them. CDR1 and CDR2 from the germline V gene are SGHAT and FQDESV (reference sequence). The CDR3 here is CASSQSYEQYF. Written as DNA, the CDR3 is TGTGCCAGCAGCCAGTCCTACGAGCAGTACTTC.

Concerning this clone itself: The same CDR3 arises from other DNA sequences in this sample as well. CDR3 DNA: TGTGCCAGCAGCTTGGGGGCGACGAACACTGAAGCTTTCTTT. Translation: CASSLGATNTEAFF. The V and J genes are TRBV5-6 and TRBJ1-1; no clear D. V lost 0 bases to trimming and J lost 1 base, with 7 bases between them. This CDR3 is built from 14 residues. Germline values: CDR1 SGHDT, CDR2 YYEEEE.

The V and J genes are TRBV6-9 and TRBJ2-2; 9 positions match TRBD2. The V gene end was trimmed by 8 bases and the J gene end by 4 bases; junction bases not matched to a gene: 14. This CDR3 region has 17 residues. Germline CDR1 reads MNHGY; CDR2 reads SVAAGI. This CDR3 reads CASHQRGALNSTGELFF. In nucleotides, the CDR3 is TGTGCCAGCCACCAGCGGGGGGCCCTCAACTCCACCGGGGAGCTGTTTTTT.

V is TRBV5-1 and J is TRBJ2-1; D is unresolved. This CDR3 has 13 residues. The germline V and J ends were trimmed by 0 bases and 9 bases, with 10 bases remaining between them. The germline V gene has CDR1 SGHRS and CDR2 YFSETQ. CDR3 DNA sequence: TGCGCCAGCAGCTTGGCCTTTGGCGGTGAGCAGTTCTTC. Its protein product is CASSLAFGGEQFF.

This clone occurred a few times. V and J are TRBV4-2 and TRBJ2-1, with TRBD2 matching over 9 bases. Germline CDR1 reads LGHNA; CDR2 reads YNFKEQ. J was trimmed by 0 bases and V by 4 bases; bases with no gene match: 13. This CDR3 is built from 19 residues. Here the CDR3 reads CASSPAGLAGPSSYNEQFF. CDR3 nucleotide sequence: TGTGCCAGCAGCCCCGCCGGGCTAGCGGGACCCAGCTCCTACAATGAGCAGTTCTTC.

This chain joins TRBV7-9 and TRBJ1-2; the D is unclear. The CDR3 runs to 14 residues. V was trimmed by 5 bases and J by 1 base, leaving 11 bases between them. Germline V gene sequence: CDR1 SEHNR, CDR2 FQNEAQ (reference sequence). The CDR3 region has the DNA TGTGCCAGCAGCCCAACGGGAGTTAACTATGGCTACACCTTC. Its translation is CASSPTGVNYGYTF.

The chain has TRBV7-6 and TRBJ2-3; 9 bases are shared with TRBD1. The CDR3 extends over 14 amino acids. Unmatched junction bases numbered 0, after V lost 4 bases and J lost 1 base. Germline V gene sequence: CDR1 SGHVS, CDR2 FNYEAQ. In DNA form, the CDR3 reads TGTGCCAGCAGCTGGGACAGGGGCACAGATACGCAGTATTTT. This codes for CASSWDRGTDTQYF.

The rearrangement uses TRBV6-5 and TRBJ1-6; a possible D gene is TRBD1 (6 bases). Per germline, CDR1 MNHEY and CDR2 SVGAGI. V was pared by 6 bases and J by 9 bases, with 12 bases between. The CDR3 spans 13 residues. CDR3 sequence: CASSEQQGSPLHF. CDR3 nucleotides: TGTGCCAGCAGCGAACAACAGGGTTCACCCCTCCACTTT.

The V gene is TRBV30, the J gene TRBJ1-1; D gene ambiguous. The CDR3 runs 19 residues. The germline V gene has CDR1 GTSNPN and CDR2 SVGIG (reference sequence). Between the trimmed V and J ends, which lost 0 bases and 2 bases, there was a span of 25 bases. CDR3 coding DNA: TGTGCCTGGAGTGTATATCAATGGACCCCCGGAGGTACTAACACTGAAGCTTTCTTT. It encodes CAWSVYQWTPGGTNTEAFF.

This clone was observed a handful of times. The V call is TRBV6-6, the J call TRBJ1-4; TRBD1 matches 7 bases. The CDR3 covers 14 residues. Germline-derived CDR1 and CDR2 are MNHNY and SVGAGI (reference sequence). Losses at the gene ends were 5 bases for V and 5 bases for J; bases not matched to a gene: 5. The CDR3: CASSRTGENEKLFF. For the CDR3, the DNA is TGTGCCAGCAGTCGAACAGGGGAAAATGAAAAACTGTTTTTT.

The chain couples TRBV4-1 to TRBJ2-7, with 7 bases matching TRBD1. This CDR3 spans 15 amino acids. The germline V gene encodes CDR1 MGHRA and CDR2 YSYEKL. V shed 4 bases and J 2 bases; nucleotides not matched to a gene: 8. Here the CDR3 reads CASSRIPGQPYEQYF. For the CDR3, the DNA is TGCGCCAGCAGCCGCATACCGGGACAGCCCTACGAGCAGTACTTC.

The chain carries TRBV5-1 and TRBJ2-2; 7 positions match TRBD2. The J segment lost 0 bases and the V segment lost 2 bases, leaving 4 bases of the junction unmatched. Per germline, CDR1 SGHRS and CDR2 YFSETQ. The CDR3 runs to 16 residues. This CDR3 is CASSFTTSPNTGELFF. The CDR3 region has the DNA TGCGCCAGCAGCTTCACGACTAGCCCGAACACCGGGGAGCTGTTTTTT.

The J gene is TRBJ1-2, the V gene TRBV4-3; D is unclear. Germline V gives CDR1 LGHNA, CDR2 YSLEER. This CDR3 is 14 amino acids long. Deletions cut 2 bases from V and 2 bases from J, with 9 bases between. The CDR3 region is CASSQSHGNYGYTF. CDR3 DNA: TGCGCCAGCAGCCAAAGTCACGGGAACTATGGCTACACCTTC.

This clone has just one count. The gene calls are TRBV14 and TRBJ2-6, with 9 bases identical to TRBD1. V dropped 4 bases and J dropped 12; count of bases not matched to a gene: 7. The CDR3 extends over 14 amino acids. Germline lookup yields CDR1 SGHDN and CDR2 FVKESK. The CDR3 reads CASSPGQGQAVLTF. In nucleotides, the CDR3 is TGTGCCAGCAGCCCCGGACAGGGGCAGGCCGTCCTGACTTTC.

The chain employs TRBV27 and TRBJ1-1; tentative D call: TRBD1 (5 bases). Between the trimmed V and J ends, which lost 0 bases and 3 bases, there was a span of 8 bases. The CDR3 spans 14 residues. CDR1 and CDR2 from the germline V gene are MNHEY and SMNVEV (reference sequence). CDR3 region: CASSLSRTYTEAFF. CDR3 nucleotide sequence: TGTGCCAGCAGTTTATCCAGGACATACACTGAAGCTTTCTTT.

The chain combines TRBV18 with TRBJ2-5; 14 positions match TRBD2. The germline V gene has CDR1 KGHSH and CDR2 LQKENI. The CDR3 is 16 amino acids. V shed 2 bases, J shed 4 bases, and the junction held 3 bases outside the gene matches. The CDR3: CASSPGGLAGGETQYF. DNA of the CDR3: TGTGCCAGCTCACCAGGAGGACTAGCGGGGGGAGAGACCCAGTACTTC. Filled out from reference TRBV18 and TRBJ2-5, the complete variable domain reads NAGVMQNPRHLVRRRGQEARLRCSPMKGHSHVYWYRQLPEEGLKFMVYLQKENIIDESGMPKERFSAEFPKEGPSILRIQQVVRGDSAAYFCASSPGGLAGGETQYFGPGTRLLVL.

V gene TRBV4-1 combines with J gene TRBJ1-1; D not resolved. The V end was cut by 3 bases, the J end by 2 bases, with 19 bases between. The germline V gene encodes CDR1 MGHRA and CDR2 YSYEKL. This CDR3 has 17 residues. The CDR3 bases are TGCGCCAGCAGCCATTCCGGGTCCTCCCGAAGAAACACTGAAGCTTTCTTT. It specifies CASSHSGSSRRNTEAFF.

This clone was found once. This chain joins TRBV13 and TRBJ2-2; D possibly corresponds to TRBD1 (6 bases). CDR1 PRHDT and CDR2 FYEKMQ come from the germline V gene (reference sequence). There are 16 residues in the CDR3. Trimming shortened V by 5 bases and J by 4 bases, and 17 bases separated the two germline ends. CDR3 DNA sequence: TGTGCCAGCAGCCTAAGACAGGCCCGAGGCACCGGGGAGCTGTTTTTT. This sequence encodes CASSLRQARGTGELFF. Variable domain in full (rest from reference TRBV13 and TRBJ2-2): AAGVIQSPRHLIKEKRETATLKCYPIPRHDTVYWYQQGPGQDPQFLISFYEKMQSDKGSIPDRFSAQQFSDYHSELNMSSLELGDSALYFCASSLRQARGTGELFFGEGSRLTVL.